These T cell receptor beta chains were read from a single sample in a study of cytomegalovirus exposure and HLA in healthy donors. Sequenced by immunoSEQ multiplex PCR; TCRdb stores in-frame clones only, minus some. The data show roughly 60,000 clones, around 70% seen once. The material sequenced was PBMCs. These receptors were obtained from a woman aged 55-75 years in good health and CMV-seropositive. Each CDR3 is given with its conserved first and last residue. A D gene is named only where the DNA matches it firmly. Where a row states a size, it is once, few, many or the class of an expanded clone; other rows omit it.

once	TRBV7-9	TRBD1	TRBJ1-3	CASSQITGEYTIYF	TGTGCCAGCAGCCAAATAACAGGGGAATACACCATATATTTT
few	TRBV6-1	.	TRBJ1-2	CASSERGAHGYTF	TGTGCCAGCAGTGAACGCGGGGCTCATGGCTACACCTTC
.	TRBV6-5	.	TRBJ1-1	CASSLDSPNTEAFF	TGTGCCAGCAGTCTCGACTCCCCTAACACTGAAGCTTTCTTT
.	TRBV5-4	TRBD1	TRBJ2-3	CATVRDRETDTQYF	TGTGCCACCGTCCGGGACAGGGAAACAGATACGCAGTATTTT
many	TRBV10-2	.	TRBJ1-2	CASSEGTTMGGTF	TGCGCCAGCAGTGAGGGGACAACTATGGGGGGGACCTTC
.	TRBV19	.	TRBJ1-1	CASSPSGVKTEAFF	TGTGCCAGTAGTCCCTCGGGGGTAAAAACTGAAGCTTTCTTT
few	TRBV7-9	.	TRBJ2-5	CASSSGTFATQYF	TGTGCCAGCAGCTCTGGGACTTTTGCGACCCAGTACTTC
once	TRBV29-1	TRBD1	TRBJ1-1	CSVEITGQRNF	TGCAGCGTTGAAATCACGGGACAGCGGAACTTT
.	TRBV5-1	TRBD1	TRBJ1-3	CASSLGQGSSGNTIYF	TGCGCCAGCAGCTTGGGACAGGGAAGCTCTGGAAACACCATATATTTT
.	TRBV7-8	TRBD2	TRBJ2-1	CASSQARGGLYNEQFF	TGTGCCAGCAGCCAAGCGCGGGGGGGGCTGTACAATGAGCAGTTCTTC
.	TRBV7-2	.	TRBJ1-2	CASSSVPEGYTF	TGTGCCAGCAGCTCCGTACCGGAGGGCTACACCTTC
.	TRBV5-6	.	TRBJ1-4	CASSLRGSDEKLFF	TGTGCCAGCAGCTTGAGGGGGTCAGATGAAAAACTGTTTTTT
.	TRBV19	.	TRBJ1-3	CASSIRGGGNTIYF	TGTGCCAGTAGTATCAGGGGTGGTGGAAACACCATATATTTT
few	TRBV27	TRBD1	TRBJ2-2	CASSLGRGLTGELFF	TGTGCCAGCAGTTTGGGTAGGGGGCTCACCGGGGAGCTGTTTTTT
.	TRBV15	.	TRBJ1-4	CATSRDRHGNEKLFF	TGTGCCACCAGCAGAGATCGTCACGGGAATGAAAAACTGTTTTTT
.	TRBV7-2	.	TRBJ2-2	CASSQDASSAGELFF	TGTGCCAGCAGCCAAGACGCTAGCTCGGCCGGGGAGCTGTTTTTT
.	TRBV6-6	.	TRBJ2-7	CASREIGGTGLYEQYF	TGTGCCAGCAGAGAGATCGGGGGGACAGGATTATACGAGCAGTACTTC
.	TRBV2	.	TRBJ2-6	CASSEGTFPGANVLTF	TGTGCCAGCAGTGAAGGGACTTTTCCTGGGGCCAACGTCCTGACTTTC
few	TRBV2	.	TRBJ1-1	CASLTGENTEAFF	TGTGCCAGCCTAACAGGTGAGAACACTGAAGCTTTCTTT
.	TRBV11-3	.	TRBJ2-4	CASSTQTGIQYF	TGTGCCAGCAGTACTCAAACGGGCATTCAGTACTTC
.	TRBV7-8	.	TRBJ2-5	CASSTLDSQETQYF	TGTGCCAGCAGCACTCTGGACAGCCAAGAGACCCAGTACTTC
.	TRBV18	TRBD2	TRBJ2-2	CASSPKTSAGELFF	TGTGCCAGCTCACCAAAAACTAGCGCCGGGGAGCTGTTTTTT
few	TRBV7-2	TRBD2	TRBJ2-7	CASSPAPSGGGEQYF	TGTGCCAGCAGCCCAGCCCCCTCCGGGGGGGGCGAGCAGTACTTC
.	TRBV18	TRBD1	TRBJ2-2	CASSQGTGDTGELFF	TGTGCCAGCTCACAGGGGACAGGTGACACCGGGGAGCTGTTTTTT